Given below is one TCR beta chain in context. The data originate from a study of blood T cell repertoires in COVID-19. The overall study: Spain, Italy and the United States supplied samples that represented acute and convalescent COVID-19. The analysed material was cDNA or gDNA that came from T cells, B-cell-depleted T cells, or PBMCs.

This CDR3 region has 17 residues. The V end lost 4 bases, the J end lost 2 bases, and 20 bases lay between the germline ends. The germline V gene encodes CDR1 MNHNS and CDR2 SASEGT. Original methodology: For nucleated cells, counts were estimated from reference gene primer amplification. Some clones are missing from TCRdb's copy, which holds only in-frame ones; the method was immunoSEQ multiplex PCR. The V and J calls and clone size were taken over from that table, and D and trimming were inferred from the DNA. The profile shows 150,000 to 200,000 clones, roughly 86% of them singletons. The source of this sequence is a man aged 65 to 85 with acute or convalescent COVID-19. The genes are TRBV6-1 and TRBJ2-5, with a weak D call TRBD2 (5 bases). Sequencing was carried out using peripheral blood. As DNA, the CDR3 is TGTGCCAGCAGTGGAGACGGGGTGACTTACATTCAAGAGACCCAGTACTTC. It is translated as CASSGDGVTYIQETQYF.